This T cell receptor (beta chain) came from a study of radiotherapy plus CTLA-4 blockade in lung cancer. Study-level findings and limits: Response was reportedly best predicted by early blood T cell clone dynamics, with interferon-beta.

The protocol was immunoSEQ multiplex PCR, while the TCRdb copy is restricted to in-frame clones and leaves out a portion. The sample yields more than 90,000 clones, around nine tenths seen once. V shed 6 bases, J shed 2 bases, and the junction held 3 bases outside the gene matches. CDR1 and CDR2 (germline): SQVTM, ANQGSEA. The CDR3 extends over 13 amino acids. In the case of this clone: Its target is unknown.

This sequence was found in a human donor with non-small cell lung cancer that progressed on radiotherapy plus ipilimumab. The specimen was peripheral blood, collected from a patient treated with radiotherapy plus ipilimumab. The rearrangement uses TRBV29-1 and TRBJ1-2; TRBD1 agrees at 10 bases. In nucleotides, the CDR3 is TGCAGCGTGGCGGGACAGGGGAACTATGGCTACACCTTC. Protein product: CSVAGQGNYGYTF.